This TCR beta chain derives from a study of T-cell memory formation after mild COVID-19. Overall study context: TCR clusters largely stayed donor specific.

Trimming shortened V by 0 bases and J by 6 bases, and 17 bases separated the two germline ends. CDR1 is LGHNT and CDR2 is FRNRAP in the germline V gene. This CDR3 region has 16 residues. TCRdb recomputed calls from the 5' RACE reads with MiXCR, one row per CDR3 protein. The sample holds about 450,000 distinct CDR3 sequences, 23% seen once. This sequence originates from an adult woman who had mild COVID-19 (a few samples of this study predate the infection). Cell type and time point are not known. The sample taken for sequencing was PBMCs or a T cell subset sorted from them (not recorded which). This sequence joins TRBV12-5 and TRBJ1-1; D is perhaps TRBD1 (6 bases). The CDR3 region has the DNA TGTGCTAGTGGTTTGGTACTTGGCCGGGGGCCCGCTGAAGCTTTCTTT. It is translated as CASGLVLGRGPAEAFF.